The rows below give T cell receptor beta chains drawn from one sample of a study of blood T cell repertoires in COVID-19. Generated by immunoSEQ multiplex PCR, the TCRdb table keeps only in-frame clones and is missing some. The table shows approximately 180,000 clones, with around nine tenths occurring only once. The sequencing input was peripheral blood. The receptors come from a man aged 35 to 55 with active or convalescent COVID-19. Both conserved end residues are part of each CDR3. Fields, in order: D gene, V gene, clone size, J gene, CDR3 DNA, CDR3 protein. A D gene is named only where the DNA matches it firmly. Not every row has a clone size; where given, it reads once, few, many or a size class.

d_gene: TRBD2; v_gene: TRBV11-3; abundance: NA; j_gene: TRBJ2-1; CDR3nt: TGTGCCAGCAGCTTAGAGGGACTAGCGGGAGGGACCTACAATGAGCAGTTCTTC; CDR3aa: CASSLEGLAGGTYNEQFF
d_gene: NA; v_gene: TRBV12-3/TRBV12-4; abundance: NA; j_gene: TRBJ2-1; CDR3nt: TGTGCCAGCAGTCCTAACGTGGACAATGAGCAGTTCTTC; CDR3aa: CASSPNVDNEQFF
d_gene: NA; v_gene: TRBV6-2/TRBV6-3; abundance: once; j_gene: TRBJ2-5; CDR3nt: TGTGCCAGCAGTTACCCACTAGCCCGCCAAGAGACCCAGTACTTC; CDR3aa: CASSYPLARQETQYF
d_gene: TRBD1; v_gene: TRBV19; abundance: NA; j_gene: TRBJ2-7; CDR3nt: TGTGCCAGTAGTATATCCTGGACAGGGAACTCCTACGAGCAGTACTTC; CDR3aa: CASSISWTGNSYEQYF
d_gene: NA; v_gene: TRBV29-1; abundance: NA; j_gene: TRBJ1-1; CDR3nt: TGCAGCGCCGAGCGCAGGGCATCTGAAGCTTTCTTT; CDR3aa: CSAERRASEAFF
d_gene: NA; v_gene: TRBV29-1; abundance: NA; j_gene: TRBJ1-4; CDR3nt: TGCAGCGTTGGATCAGGGCCTGCTGCAACTAATGAAAAACTGTTTTTT; CDR3aa: CSVGSGPAATNEKLFF
d_gene: TRBD1; v_gene: TRBV12-3/TRBV12-4; abundance: NA; j_gene: TRBJ2-7; CDR3nt: TGTGCCAGCAGCCCGACAGGGGGCAGCGAGCAGTACTTC; CDR3aa: CASSPTGGSEQYF
d_gene: NA; v_gene: TRBV27; abundance: NA; j_gene: TRBJ1-3; CDR3nt: TGTGCCAGCAGTTCCCTCCTTAGAAACACCATATATTTT; CDR3aa: CASSSLLRNTIYF
d_gene: TRBD2; v_gene: TRBV29-1; abundance: NA; j_gene: TRBJ2-1; CDR3nt: TGCAGCGTTGAATTTGGAAGCGGGAAAAACTACAATGAGCAGTTCTTC; CDR3aa: CSVEFGSGKNYNEQFF
d_gene: NA; v_gene: TRBV7-2; abundance: NA; j_gene: TRBJ2-7; CDR3nt: TGTGCCAGCAGCTTAGCGCGACAATACGAGCAGTACTTC; CDR3aa: CASSLARQYEQYF
d_gene: TRBD1; v_gene: TRBV2; abundance: NA; j_gene: TRBJ1-6; CDR3nt: TGTGCCAGCAGGGCAAAAACGGGACAGGGGACTTCACCCCTCCACTTT; CDR3aa: CASRAKTGQGTSPLHF
d_gene: TRBD1; v_gene: TRBV7-2; abundance: once; j_gene: TRBJ1-2; CDR3nt: TGTGTCAGCAGCCCCCGACAGGGAACGAGCGGCTACACCTTC; CDR3aa: CVSSPRQGTSGYTF
d_gene: TRBD1; v_gene: TRBV29-1; abundance: NA; j_gene: TRBJ2-3; CDR3nt: TGCAGCGTTGCTGGCAGGGGGTTAGATACGCAGTATTTT; CDR3aa: CSVAGRGLDTQYF
d_gene: NA; v_gene: TRBV12-3/TRBV12-4; abundance: NA; j_gene: TRBJ1-2; CDR3nt: TGTGCCAGCACCTCCGAGGCCCACTATGGCTACACCTTC; CDR3aa: CASTSEAHYGYTF
d_gene: NA; v_gene: TRBV28; abundance: NA; j_gene: TRBJ1-6; CDR3nt: TGTGCCAGCAGTTTGACAGCATATAATTCACCCCTCCACTTT; CDR3aa: CASSLTAYNSPLHF
d_gene: NA; v_gene: TRBV7-9; abundance: NA; j_gene: TRBJ1-2; CDR3nt: TGTGCCAGCAGCTTAGGAGGTCTAGCGGGCGGCTACACCTTC; CDR3aa: CASSLGGLAGGYTF
d_gene: NA; v_gene: TRBV6-4; abundance: NA; j_gene: TRBJ1-2; CDR3nt: TGTGCCAGCAGTTTCCCCGGGGGCTATGGCTACACCTTC; CDR3aa: CASSFPGGYGYTF
d_gene: TRBD1; v_gene: TRBV6-2/TRBV6-3; abundance: NA; j_gene: TRBJ1-2; CDR3nt: TGTGCCAGCAGTTACGACAGGGACTATGGCTACACCTTC; CDR3aa: CASSYDRDYGYTF
d_gene: NA; v_gene: TRBV5-1; abundance: NA; j_gene: TRBJ1-2; CDR3nt: TGCGCCAGCAGCTCCGGCGGCAAAATTTATGGCTACACCTTC; CDR3aa: CASSSGGKIYGYTF
d_gene: NA; v_gene: TRBV21-1; abundance: NA; j_gene: TRBJ2-2; CDR3nt: TGTGCCAGCAGCTCTCCGGGTAACGGGGAGCTGTTTTTT; CDR3aa: CASSSPGNGELFF
d_gene: NA; v_gene: TRBV30; abundance: NA; j_gene: TRBJ1-5; CDR3nt: TGTGCCTGGAGTGTAAGTAGTCAGCCCCAGCATTTT; CDR3aa: CAWSVSSQPQHF
d_gene: TRBD1; v_gene: TRBV5-4; abundance: NA; j_gene: TRBJ1-6; CDR3nt: TGTGCCAGCAGCCAGACAGGGGATAATTCACCCCTCCACTTT; CDR3aa: CASSQTGDNSPLHF
d_gene: TRBD1; v_gene: TRBV12-3/TRBV12-4; abundance: NA; j_gene: TRBJ2-5; CDR3nt: TGTGCCAGCGCGTGGACAGGGGGAGAGACCCAGTACTTC; CDR3aa: CASAWTGGETQYF
d_gene: NA; v_gene: TRBV5-6; abundance: NA; j_gene: TRBJ1-2; CDR3nt: TGTGCCAGCAGCTTGGCAGTCATTGCCATCACCTATGGCTACACCTTC; CDR3aa: CASSLAVIAITYGYTF
d_gene: TRBD2; v_gene: TRBV19; abundance: NA; j_gene: TRBJ2-3; CDR3nt: TGTGCCAGTAGTATCACGGCTAGCGGGACTAGCACAGATACGCAGTATTTT; CDR3aa: CASSITASGTSTDTQYF
d_gene: NA; v_gene: TRBV5-1; abundance: NA; j_gene: TRBJ1-3; CDR3nt: TGCGCCAGCAGCTTGGACGGGTTCTCTGGAAACACCATATATTTT; CDR3aa: CASSLDGFSGNTIYF
d_gene: TRBD1; v_gene: TRBV4-3; abundance: NA; j_gene: TRBJ2-7; CDR3nt: TGCGCCAGCAGCGATGGGGACAGGGGACGCTACGAGCAGTACTTC; CDR3aa: CASSDGDRGRYEQYF
d_gene: TRBD2; v_gene: TRBV11-3; abundance: NA; j_gene: TRBJ2-1; CDR3nt: TGTGCCAGCAGCCCATCTAGCGGGAGGTCGTACAATGAGCAGTTCTTC; CDR3aa: CASSPSSGRSYNEQFF
d_gene: TRBD1; v_gene: TRBV5-1; abundance: NA; j_gene: TRBJ2-3; CDR3nt: TGCGCCAGCAGCTTGGCAGGGGGCACGATGAATACGCAGTATTTT; CDR3aa: CASSLAGGTMNTQYF
d_gene: TRBD1; v_gene: TRBV24-1; abundance: NA; j_gene: TRBJ2-7; CDR3nt: TGTGCCACCAGTGATTCCGCGGGACAGGGGGCGTCCTACGAGCAGTACTTC; CDR3aa: CATSDSAGQGASYEQYF
d_gene: TRBD2; v_gene: TRBV15; abundance: NA; j_gene: TRBJ2-2; CDR3nt: TGTGCCACCAGCAGCACCACGGGACTAGCGGCAAACACCGGGGAGCTGTTTTTT; CDR3aa: CATSSTTGLAANTGELFF
d_gene: NA; v_gene: TRBV29-1; abundance: NA; j_gene: TRBJ1-2; CDR3nt: TGCAGCGTCGTTAGGACAGCTGTTTATGGCTACACCTTC; CDR3aa: CSVVRTAVYGYTF
d_gene: NA; v_gene: TRBV6-1; abundance: NA; j_gene: TRBJ2-7; CDR3nt: TGTGCCAGCAGTGCGACCCCAGGAGGGTTCGTGTACGAGCAGTACTTC; CDR3aa: CASSATPGGFVYEQYF
d_gene: NA; v_gene: TRBV9; abundance: NA; j_gene: TRBJ2-3; CDR3nt: TGTGCCAGCAGCGTCGGAGCGTACACAGATACGCAGTATTTT; CDR3aa: CASSVGAYTDTQYF
d_gene: TRBD1; v_gene: TRBV24-1; abundance: once; j_gene: TRBJ2-5; CDR3nt: TGTGCCACCAGTGACCCAGGGGGCGCCGGTGTAGAGACCCAGTACTTC; CDR3aa: CATSDPGGAGVETQYF
d_gene: TRBD1; v_gene: TRBV28; abundance: once; j_gene: TRBJ2-7; CDR3nt: TGTGCCAGCAACCCGAAAGGCAGGGGGCGCGAGTCCTACGAGCAGTACTTC; CDR3aa: CASNPKGRGRESYEQYF
d_gene: TRBD1; v_gene: TRBV6-4; abundance: once; j_gene: TRBJ2-3; CDR3nt: TGTGCCAGCAGCAGGGACAGGGTATCAGATACGCAGTATTTT; CDR3aa: CASSRDRVSDTQYF